The clone carrying this T cell receptor (beta chain) turned up a few times. Through a sample-barcoded 5' primer and a J-beta primer mix, a second PCR was run for roughly 7 to 12 cycles. All cDNA molecules were each tagged by a template-switch adaptor with 12 random nucleotides. TCRdb reprocessed the 5' RACE reads with MiXCR, giving one entry per CDR3 protein. The profile shows around 1,000,000 distinct CDR3 sequences, 20% to 25% of them singletons. V was trimmed by 4 bases and J by 5 bases, leaving 18 bases between them. Germline V gene sequence: CDR1 SQVTM, CDR2 ANQGSEA. The length of the CDR3 is 14 residues. This sample was included in a study of blood T cells in healthy people across ages. The same data also contributed to another study, on T cells of mothers and their children. That investigation notes: Samples were provided by three healthy Caucasian mothers and their six children. In the second PCR, M1S primer introduced barcodes and 2-4 random bases. Nobody spotted any persistent microchimeric T cell clones.

The sequence derives from a girl aged 2 to 9 in good health. This chain links TRBV29-1 with TRBJ2-7, with a possible D match to TRBD2 (6 bases). The specimen was blood. The CDR3 protein is CSVVPWDSGNEQYF. The CDR3 DNA sequence: TGCAGCGTTGTCCCCTGGGACTCCGGGAACGAGCAGTACTTC.